Included here is one TCR delta chain sequence, with context. TCRdb called clones from the RT-PCR reads again using CATT. This sample has fewer than 12,000 delta-chain clones, with 1.3% found just once. This entry belongs to a study of gamma-delta T cells after stem cell transplantation. V was pared by 0 bases and J by 0 bases, with 10 bases of the junction left unmatched. Germline values: CDR1 GEAIGNYY, CDR2 EKD. The CDR3 has 18 amino acids. The receptor was isolated from a human donor. It is not recorded whose cells these are; they may come from a transplant donor. The specimen was gamma-delta T cells. V usage is TRDV2 and J usage is TRDJ1; TRDD3 aligns across 9 bases. CDR3 sequence reads: CACDTLLPGGSYTDKLIF. The CDR3, as DNA: TGTGCCTGTGACACCCTACTTCCTGGGGGATCGTACACCGATAAACTCATCTTT.